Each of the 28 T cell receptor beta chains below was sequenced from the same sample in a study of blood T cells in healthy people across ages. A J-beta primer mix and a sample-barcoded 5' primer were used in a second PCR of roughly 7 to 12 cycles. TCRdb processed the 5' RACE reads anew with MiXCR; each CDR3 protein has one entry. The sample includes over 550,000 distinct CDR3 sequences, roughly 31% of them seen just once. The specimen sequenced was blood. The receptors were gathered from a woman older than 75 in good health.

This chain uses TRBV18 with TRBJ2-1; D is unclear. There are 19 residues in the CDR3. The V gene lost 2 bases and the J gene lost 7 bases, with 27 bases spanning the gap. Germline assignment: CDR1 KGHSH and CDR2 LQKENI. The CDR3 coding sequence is TGTGCCAGCTCACCAAGAGGAAAGGAACAGATCTTCTGTAGGAATGAGCAGTTCTTC. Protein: CASSPRGKEQIFCRNEQFF.

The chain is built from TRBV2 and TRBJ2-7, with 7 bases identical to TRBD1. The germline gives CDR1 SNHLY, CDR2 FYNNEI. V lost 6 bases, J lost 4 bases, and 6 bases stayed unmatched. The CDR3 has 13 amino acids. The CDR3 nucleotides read TGTGCCAGCAGGCTGGGACAGCTATACGAGCAGTACTTC. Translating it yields CASRLGQLYEQYF.

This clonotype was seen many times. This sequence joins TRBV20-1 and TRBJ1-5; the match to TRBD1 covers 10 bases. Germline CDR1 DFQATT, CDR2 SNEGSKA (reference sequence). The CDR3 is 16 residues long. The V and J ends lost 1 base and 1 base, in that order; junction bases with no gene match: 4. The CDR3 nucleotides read TGCAGTGCTAGAGTGTCGGACAGGGGGAGCAATCAGCCCCAGCATTTT. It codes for CSARVSDRGSNQPQHF.

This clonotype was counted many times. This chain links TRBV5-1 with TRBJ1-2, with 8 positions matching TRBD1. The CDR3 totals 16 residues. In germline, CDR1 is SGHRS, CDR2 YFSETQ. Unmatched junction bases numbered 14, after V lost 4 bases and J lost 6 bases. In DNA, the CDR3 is TGCGCCAGCAGCCAGAGGCGGACAGGGTCCTTGGATGGCTACACCTTC. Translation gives CASSQRRTGSLDGYTF. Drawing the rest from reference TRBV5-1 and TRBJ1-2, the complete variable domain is KAGVTQTPRYLIKTRGQQVTLSCSPISGHRSVSWYQQTPGQGLQFLFEYFSETQRNKGNFPGRFSGRQFSNSRSEMNVSTLELGDSALYLCASSQRRTGSLDGYTFGSGTRLTVV.

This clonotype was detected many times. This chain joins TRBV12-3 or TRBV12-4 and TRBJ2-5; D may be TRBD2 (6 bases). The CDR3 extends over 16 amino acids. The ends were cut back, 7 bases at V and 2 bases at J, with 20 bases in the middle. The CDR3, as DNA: TGTGCCAGCACCCCCCTCGGGGGAAGGGGACAAGAGACCCAGTACTTC. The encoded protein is CASTPLGGRGQETQYF.

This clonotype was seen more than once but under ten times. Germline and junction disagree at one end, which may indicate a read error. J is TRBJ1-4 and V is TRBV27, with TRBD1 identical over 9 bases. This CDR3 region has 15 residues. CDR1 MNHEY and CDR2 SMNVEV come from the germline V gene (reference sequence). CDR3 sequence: CASSPGTGRGEKRFF. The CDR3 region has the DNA TGTGCCAGCAGTCCCGGGACAGGGCGAGGAGAAAAACGGTTTTTT.

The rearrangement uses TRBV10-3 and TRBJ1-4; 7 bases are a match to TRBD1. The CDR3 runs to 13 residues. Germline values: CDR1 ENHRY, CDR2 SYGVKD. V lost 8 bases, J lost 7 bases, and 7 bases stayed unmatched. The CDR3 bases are TGTGCCATCTCACAGGGGAGGAGTGAAAAACTGTTTTTT. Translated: CAISQGRSEKLFF.

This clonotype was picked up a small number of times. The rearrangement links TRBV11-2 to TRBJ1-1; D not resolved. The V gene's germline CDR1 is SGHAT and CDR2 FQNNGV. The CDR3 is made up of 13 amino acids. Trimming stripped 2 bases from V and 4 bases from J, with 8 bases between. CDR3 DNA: TGTGCCAGCAGCTTACAGTATGGCACTGAAGCTTTCTTT. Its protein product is CASSLQYGTEAFF. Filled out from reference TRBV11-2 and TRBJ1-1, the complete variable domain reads EAGVAQSPRYKIIEKRQSVAFWCNPISGHATLYWYQQILGQGPKLLIQFQNNGVVDDSQLPKDRFSAERLKGVDSTLKIQPAKLEDSAVYLCASSLQYGTEAFFGQGTRLTVV.

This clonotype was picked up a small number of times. In nucleotides, the CDR3 is TGTGCTAGTGGTTTCTTCTTTGGGGGAGGTCAGCCCCAGCATTTT. Translation: CASGFFFGGGQPQHF. The chain couples TRBV12-5 to TRBJ1-5, with D maybe TRBD1 (5 bases). The CDR3 runs 15 residues. CDR1 and CDR2 from the germline V gene are LGHNT and FRNRAP. Trimming pared 3 bases from V and 6 bases from J, leaving 15 bases between.

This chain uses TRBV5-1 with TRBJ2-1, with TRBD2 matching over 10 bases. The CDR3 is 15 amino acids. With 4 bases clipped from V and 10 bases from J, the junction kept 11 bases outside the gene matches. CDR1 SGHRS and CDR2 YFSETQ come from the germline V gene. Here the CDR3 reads CASSVKLAGQEEQFF. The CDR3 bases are TGCGCCAGCAGCGTAAAACTAGCGGGGCAGGAGGAGCAGTTCTTC.

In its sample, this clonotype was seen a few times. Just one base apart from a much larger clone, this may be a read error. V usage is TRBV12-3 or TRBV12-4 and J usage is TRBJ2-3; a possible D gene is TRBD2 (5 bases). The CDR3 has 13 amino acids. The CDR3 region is CASSLPRADAQYF. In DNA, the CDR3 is TGTGCCAGCAGTTTGCCGAGGGCAGATGCGCAGTATTTT.

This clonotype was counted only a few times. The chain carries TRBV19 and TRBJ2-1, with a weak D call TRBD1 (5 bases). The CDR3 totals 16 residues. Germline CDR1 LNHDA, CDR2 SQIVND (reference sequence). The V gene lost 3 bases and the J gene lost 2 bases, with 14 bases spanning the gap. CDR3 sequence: CASSITGVAAYNEQFF. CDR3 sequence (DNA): TGTGCCAGTAGTATCACAGGAGTAGCAGCCTACAATGAGCAGTTCTTC.

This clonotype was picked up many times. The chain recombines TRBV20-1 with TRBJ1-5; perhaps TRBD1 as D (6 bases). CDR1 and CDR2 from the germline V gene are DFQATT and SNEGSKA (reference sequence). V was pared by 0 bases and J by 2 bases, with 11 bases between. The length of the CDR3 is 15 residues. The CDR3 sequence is CSARDGAGGNQPQHF. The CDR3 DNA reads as TGCAGTGCTAGAGATGGGGCAGGGGGCAATCAGCCCCAGCATTTT.

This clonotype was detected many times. CDR3 nucleotides: TGTGCCAGCAGTCACTGGACAGGGCCTAGCACAGATACGCAGTATTTT. It yields the protein CASSHWTGPSTDTQYF. The chain couples TRBV6-5 to TRBJ2-3, with 8 bases matching TRBD1. Germline loops: CDR1 MNHEY, CDR2 SVGAGI. This CDR3 contains 16 residues. After removal of 5 bases from V and 0 bases from J, the junction contained 7 bases not matched to a gene.

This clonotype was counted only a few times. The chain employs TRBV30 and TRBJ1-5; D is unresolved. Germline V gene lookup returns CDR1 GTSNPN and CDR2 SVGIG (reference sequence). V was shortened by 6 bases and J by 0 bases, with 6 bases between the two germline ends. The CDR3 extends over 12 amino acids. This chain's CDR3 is CACDISNQPQHF. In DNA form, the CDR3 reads TGTGCCTGCGACATTAGCAATCAGCCCCAGCATTTT.

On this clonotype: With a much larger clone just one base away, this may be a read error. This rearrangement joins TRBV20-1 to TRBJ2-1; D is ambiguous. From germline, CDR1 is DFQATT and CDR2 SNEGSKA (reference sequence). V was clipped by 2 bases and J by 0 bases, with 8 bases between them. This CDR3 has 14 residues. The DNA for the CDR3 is TGCAGTGCTAGATATAGTAGCTCCTACAATGAGCAGTTCTTC. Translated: CSARYSSSYNEQFF.

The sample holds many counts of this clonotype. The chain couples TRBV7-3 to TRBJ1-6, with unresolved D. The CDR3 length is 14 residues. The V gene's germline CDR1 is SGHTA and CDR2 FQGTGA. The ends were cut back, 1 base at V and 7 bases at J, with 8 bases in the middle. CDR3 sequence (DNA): TGTGCCAGCAGCTTAAGGACCAGGAATTCACCCCTCCACTTT. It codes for CASSLRTRNSPLHF.

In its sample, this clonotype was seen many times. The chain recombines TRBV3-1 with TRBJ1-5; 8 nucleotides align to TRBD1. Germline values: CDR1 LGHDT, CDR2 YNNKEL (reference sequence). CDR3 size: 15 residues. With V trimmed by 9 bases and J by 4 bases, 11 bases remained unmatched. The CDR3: CASTQGTGGNQPQHF. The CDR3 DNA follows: TGTGCCAGTACCCAGGGGACAGGAGGAAATCAGCCCCAGCATTTT.

The CDR3 loop reads CASSPAGTPSWETQYF. The CDR3 region has the DNA TGTGCCAGCTCACCAGCCGGGACTCCCTCCTGGGAGACCCAGTACTTC. The V gene is TRBV18, the J gene TRBJ2-5; a weak D match, TRBD2 (6 bases). V was cut by 2 bases and J by 5 bases, with 18 bases left in between. This CDR3 region has 16 residues. Looked up from germline, CDR1 is KGHSH and CDR2 is LQKENI. The complete variable domain, with remaining parts taken from reference TRBV18 and TRBJ2-5, reads NAGVMQNPRHLVRRRGQEARLRCSPMKGHSHVYWYRQLPEEGLKFMVYLQKENIIDESGMPKERFSAEFPKEGPSILRIQQVVRGDSAAYFCASSPAGTPSWETQYFGPGTRLLVL.

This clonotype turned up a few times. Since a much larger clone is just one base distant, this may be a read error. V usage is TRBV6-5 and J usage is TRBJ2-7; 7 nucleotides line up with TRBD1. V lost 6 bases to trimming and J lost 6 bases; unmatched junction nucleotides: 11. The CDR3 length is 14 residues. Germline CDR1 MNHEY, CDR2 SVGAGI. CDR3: CASRPDRAGGEQYF. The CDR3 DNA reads TGTGCCAGCAGACCCGACAGGGCGGGTGGCGAGCAGTACTTC.

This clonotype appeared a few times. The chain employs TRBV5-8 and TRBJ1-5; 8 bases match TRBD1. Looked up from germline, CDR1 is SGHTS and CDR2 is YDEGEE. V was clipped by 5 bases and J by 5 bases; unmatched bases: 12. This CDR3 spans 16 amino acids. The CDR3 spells CASRKRNRQGHQPQHF. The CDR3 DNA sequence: TGTGCCAGCAGGAAACGGAATAGACAGGGGCATCAGCCCCAGCATTTT. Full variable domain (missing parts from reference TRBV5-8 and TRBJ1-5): EAGVTQSPTHLIKTRGQQATLRCSPISGHTSVYWYQQALGLGLQFLLWYDEGEERNRGNFPPRFSGRQFPNYSSELNVNALELEDSALYLCASRKRNRQGHQPQHFGDGTRLSIL.

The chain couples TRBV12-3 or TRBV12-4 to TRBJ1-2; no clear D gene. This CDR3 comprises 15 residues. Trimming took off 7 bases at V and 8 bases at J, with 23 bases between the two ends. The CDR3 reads CASTSISSGRGGYTF. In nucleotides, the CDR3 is TGTGCCAGCACATCCATTAGCTCGGGGAGAGGCGGCTACACCTTC.

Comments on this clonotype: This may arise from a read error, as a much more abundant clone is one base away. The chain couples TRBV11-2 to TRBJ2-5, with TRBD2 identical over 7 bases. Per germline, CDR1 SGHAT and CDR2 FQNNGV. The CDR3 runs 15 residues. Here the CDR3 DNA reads TGTGCCAGCAGCTTAGGGGGACTACCCGAAGAGGCCCAGTACTTC. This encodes CASSLGGLPEEAQYF. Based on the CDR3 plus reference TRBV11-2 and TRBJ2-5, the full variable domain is EAGVAQSPRYKIIEKRQSVAFWCNPISGHATLYWYQQILGQGPKLLIQFQNNGVVDDSQLPKDRFSAERLKGVDSTLKIQPAKLEDSAVYLCASSLGGLPEEAQYFGPGTRLLVL.

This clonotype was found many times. The CDR3 DNA sequence: TGTGCCAGCCGAACTTCGGGGGCCAAAAACATTCAGTACTTC. Translation: CASRTSGAKNIQYF. The genes are TRBV12-3 or TRBV12-4 and TRBJ2-4; tentative D call: TRBD2 (5 bases). V was trimmed by 8 bases and J by 1 base, leaving 12 bases between them. The CDR3 length is 14 residues.

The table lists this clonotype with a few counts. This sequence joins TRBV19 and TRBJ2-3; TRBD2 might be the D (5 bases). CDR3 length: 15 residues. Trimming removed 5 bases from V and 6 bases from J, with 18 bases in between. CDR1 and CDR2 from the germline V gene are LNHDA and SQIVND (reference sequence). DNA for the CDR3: TGTGCCAGTAGTGGTCTGGGTAGGAGAGGGGATACGCAGTATTTT. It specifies CASSGLGRRGDTQYF.

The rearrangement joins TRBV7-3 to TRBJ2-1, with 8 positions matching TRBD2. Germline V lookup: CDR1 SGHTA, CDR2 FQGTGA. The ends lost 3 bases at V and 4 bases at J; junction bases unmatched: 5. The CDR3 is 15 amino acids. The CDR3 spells CASSFRLATYNEQFF. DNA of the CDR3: TGTGCCAGCAGCTTTCGACTAGCGACTTACAATGAGCAGTTCTTC.

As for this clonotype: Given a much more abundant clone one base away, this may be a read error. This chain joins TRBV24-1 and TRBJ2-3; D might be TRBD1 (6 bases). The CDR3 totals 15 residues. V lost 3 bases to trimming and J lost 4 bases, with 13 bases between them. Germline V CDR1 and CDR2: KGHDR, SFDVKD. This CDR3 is CATSDPVGGADTQYF. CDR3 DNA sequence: TGTGCCACCAGTGATCCGGTAGGGGGAGCAGATACGCAGTATTTT.

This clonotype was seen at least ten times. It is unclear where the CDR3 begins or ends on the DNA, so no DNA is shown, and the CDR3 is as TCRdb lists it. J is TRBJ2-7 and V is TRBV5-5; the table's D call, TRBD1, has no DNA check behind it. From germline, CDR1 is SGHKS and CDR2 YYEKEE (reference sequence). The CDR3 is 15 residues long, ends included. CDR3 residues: CASSFGPGESYEQYF.